These 11 T cell receptor beta chains share one sample of origin, sequenced in a study of cytomegalovirus exposure and HLA in healthy donors. The primer mix had 60 Vbeta and 13 Jbeta primers. Only in-frame clones appear in the TCRdb table, and some are missing; sequencing was by immunoSEQ multiplex PCR. The sample yields around 210,000 clones, around four fifths seen once. The source material was PBMCs. The source is a man aged 50-59 years in good health and CMV-seronegative.

The chain employs TRBV6-5 and TRBJ2-1; D is possibly TRBD1 (8 bases). The CDR3 totals 15 residues. Germline CDR1 MNHEY, CDR2 SVGAGI. The V end was cut by 2 bases, the J end by 2 bases, with 10 bases between. The CDR3 sequence is CASSYTGGAYNEQFF. The CDR3 DNA reads TGTGCCAGCAGTTACACAGGGGGGGCCTACAATGAGCAGTTCTTC.

The V call is TRBV2, the J call TRBJ2-3, with 8 bases that match TRBD1. Germline V gene sequence: CDR1 SNHLY, CDR2 FYNNEI. V lost 1 base to trimming and J lost 5 bases; unmatched junction nucleotides: 5. This CDR3 contains 15 residues. The CDR3 spells CASSEEQGAGDTQYF. In DNA, the CDR3 is TGTGCCAGCAGTGAAGAGCAGGGGGCGGGAGATACGCAGTATTTT.

V usage is TRBV27 and J usage is TRBJ2-7; 7 bases match TRBD2. This CDR3 has 14 amino acids. Unmatched junction bases numbered 10, after V lost 6 bases and J lost 5 bases. Germline loops: CDR1 MNHEY, CDR2 SMNVEV (reference sequence). The CDR3 loop is CASSNTPAGNEQYF. In DNA, the CDR3 is TGTGCCAGCAGCAATACCCCAGCGGGAAACGAGCAGTACTTC.

The rearrangement joins TRBV4-1 to TRBJ2-5; D gene ambiguous. The DNA end is more similar to TRBJ2-7, so the J call may be wrong. The CDR3 runs 14 residues. From germline, CDR1 is MGHRA and CDR2 YSYEKL. CDR3 residues: CASSHTISSYEQYF. DNA for the CDR3: TGCGCCAGCAGCCACACTATCTCCTCCTACGAGCAGTACTTC.

This rearrangement joins TRBV6-5 to TRBJ2-7; a possible D gene is TRBD2 (6 bases). The CDR3 extends over 13 amino acids. Germline V gives CDR1 MNHEY, CDR2 SVGAGI. Trimming left V 7 bases short and J 3 bases short, with 13 bases between. The CDR3 DNA reads TGTGCCAGCAAGTTGGACGGGAGCTACGAGCAGTACTTC. Its protein product is CASKLDGSYEQYF.

This clone was seen a handful of times. The chain uses TRBV9 and TRBJ2-5; D not resolved. The CDR3 loop spans 13 amino acids. The V gene's germline CDR1 is SGDLS and CDR2 YYNGEE. Trimming cost V 6 bases and J 1 base, with 10 bases left between them. The CDR3 protein is CASNTESQETQYF. The CDR3 bases are TGTGCCAGCAATACAGAAAGCCAAGAGACCCAGTACTTC.

The CDR3 coding sequence is TGTGCCAGCAGTCCATGGGGAGGACCCCAGCATTTT. Translated: CASSPWGGPQHF. This chain connects TRBV27 to TRBJ1-5, with D unresolved. The CDR3 loop spans 12 amino acids. Trimming removed 5 bases at V and 10 bases at J, with 12 bases between. Per the germline V gene, CDR1 is MNHEY and CDR2 is SMNVEV (reference sequence).

The chain joins TRBV9 to TRBJ2-1, with 8 bases fitting TRBD1. The CDR3 consists of 15 residues. The V gene end was trimmed by 4 bases and the J gene end by 0 bases; junction bases not matched to a gene: 3. The germline V gene encodes CDR1 SGDLS and CDR2 YYNGEE. The CDR3 sequence is CASSLQGVSYNEQFF. The DNA for the CDR3 is TGTGCCAGCAGCTTACAGGGGGTCTCCTACAATGAGCAGTTCTTC.

The J gene is TRBJ1-3, the V gene TRBV6-5; 8 bases line up with TRBD1. The germline gives CDR1 MNHEY, CDR2 SVGAGI. The CDR3 has 15 amino acids. J gave up 4 bases and V 6 bases, and 8 bases lay outside the gene matches. CDR3 sequence: CASSIQGASGNTIYF. CDR3 in DNA: TGTGCCAGCAGCATCCAGGGGGCGAGCGGAAACACCATATATTTT.

Remarks on this clone: A read error may produce the germline difference seen at one junction end. The chain employs TRBV5-1 and TRBJ2-6, with 8 positions matching TRBD1. The CDR3 is 16 amino acids. CDR1 SGHRS and CDR2 YFSETQ come from the germline V gene. This CDR3 is CASSLWQGAGANGLTF. The CDR3 coding sequence is TGCGCCAGCAGCTTGTGGCAGGGGGCTGGGGCCAACGGCCTGACTTTC.

The J gene is TRBJ2-7, the V gene TRBV9; 10 bases are shared with TRBD1. Germline V gene data show CDR1 as SGDLS and CDR2 as YYNGEE. The length of the CDR3 is 16 residues. Trimming at V came to 3 bases and at J to 3 bases, leaving 9 bases not matched to a gene. CDR3 nucleotides: TGTGCCAGCAGCGCTTCCGGGACAGGGGTTATCTACGAGCAGTACTTC. This codes for CASSASGTGVIYEQYF.